This TCR beta chain was identified during a study of T cell repertoires in cytomegalovirus infection. MiXCR, applied by TCRdb to the reads, yields one record per CDR3 protein. The sample consists of around 740,000 distinct CDR3 sequences, roughly 36% of them appearing once. CDR1 is MNHNS and CDR2 is SASEGT in the germline V gene. This CDR3 region has 16 residues. V was trimmed by 5 bases and J by 1 base, leaving 18 bases between them. The TCR originated in a human donor in good health (CMV status not recorded). Some clones in this sample may be carry-over from other donors' samples. V usage is TRBV6-1 and J usage is TRBJ2-7; possibly TRBD1 for D (6 bases). The specimen was PBMCs. CDR3 residues: CASSKRGTTGSYEQYF. CDR3 DNA sequence: TGTGCCAGCAGTAAGAGGGGTACCACAGGGTCCTACGAGCAGTACTTC.